The entry below describes one TCR beta chain. Its specificity is not known. This sample is part of a study of OX40 agonist ivuxolimab in advanced cancers. Study as a whole: Among those enrolled, mean age was approximately 60 years (range about 23 to 80) and 70% to 85% were male. Study outcomes and limitations: No antigen was identified for the clonally expanded peripheral T cells. Some patients without response likewise showed low normalized clonal expansion.

The V end lost 5 bases, the J end lost 2 bases, and 10 bases lay between the germline ends. Germline CDR1 is ENHRY and CDR2 is SYGVKD. CDR3 length: 13 amino acids. Method: immunoSEQ multiplex PCR; TCRdb's copy keeps in-frame clones and lacks some. The sample gives tens of thousands of clones, 75% to 95% of which show up once; around 0.39% is in the top ten. The cohort excluded patients with autoimmune disease history or systemic immunosuppression. This sequence joins TRBV10-3 and TRBJ2-7; no reliable D call. The receptor was derived from an adult with an advanced solid tumor such as melanoma, head and neck, liver or kidney cancer. The source material was CD4+ or CD8+ T cells sorted from blood, sampled in a trial of the OX40 agonist ivuxolimab. Here the CDR3 DNA reads TGTGCCATCAGTAGCGAGACGGCCTACGAGCAGTACTTC. The encoded protein is CAISSETAYEQYF.